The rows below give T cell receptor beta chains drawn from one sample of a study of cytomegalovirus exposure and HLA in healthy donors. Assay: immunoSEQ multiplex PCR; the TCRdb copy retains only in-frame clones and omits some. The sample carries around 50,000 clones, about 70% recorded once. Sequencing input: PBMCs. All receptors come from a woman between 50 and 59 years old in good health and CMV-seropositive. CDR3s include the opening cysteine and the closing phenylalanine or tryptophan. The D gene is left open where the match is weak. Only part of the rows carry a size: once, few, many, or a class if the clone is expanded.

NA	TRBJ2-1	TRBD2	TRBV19	CASSGGGDYNEQFF	TGTGCAAGTTCGGGCGGGGGAGACTACAATGAGCAGTTCTTC
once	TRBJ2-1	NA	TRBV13	CASSWTATNYNEQFF	TGTGCCAGCAGCTGGACTGCCACCAATTACAATGAGCAGTTCTTC
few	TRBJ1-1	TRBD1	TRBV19	CASSFRDRARAEAFF	TGTGCCAGTAGTTTCCGGGACAGGGCCCGGGCTGAAGCTTTCTTT
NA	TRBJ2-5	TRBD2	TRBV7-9	CASSAGGLAGVQGETQYF	TGTGCCAGCAGCGCGGGCGGACTAGCGGGAGTTCAGGGGGAGACCCAGTACTTC
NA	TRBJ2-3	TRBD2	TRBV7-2	CASTSGGSGTDTQYF	TGTGCCAGCACCTCCGGCGGGAGCGGCACAGATACGCAGTATTTT
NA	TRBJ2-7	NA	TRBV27	CASSSQGQPYEQYF	TGTGCCAGCAGTTCTCAGGGGCAACCCTACGAGCAGTACTTC
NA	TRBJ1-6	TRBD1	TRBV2	CASRGQGNSPLHF	TGTGCCAGCAGAGGACAGGGAAATTCACCCCTCCACTTT
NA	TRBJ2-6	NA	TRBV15	CATRKTGITSGANVLTF	TGTGCCACCAGGAAGACAGGTATCACCTCTGGGGCCAACGTCCTGACTTTC
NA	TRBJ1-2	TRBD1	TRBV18	CASSPDRDYGYTF	TGTGCCAGCTCACCGGACAGGGACTATGGCTACACCTTC
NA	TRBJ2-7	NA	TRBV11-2	CASSLLQDSLHSYEQYF	TGTGCCAGCAGCCTCTTACAGGACAGCCTTCATTCCTACGAGCAGTACTTC
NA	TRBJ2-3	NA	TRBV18	CASSPTLPGGTDTQYF	TGTGCCAGCTCACCTACGCTGCCAGGGGGCACAGATACGCAGTATTTT
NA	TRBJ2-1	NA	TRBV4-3	CASSQEGGNEQFF	TGCGCCAGCAGCCAAGAGGGGGGTAATGAGCAGTTCTTC
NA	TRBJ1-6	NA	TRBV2	CASSDQGMGSPLHF	TGTGCCAGCAGTGACCAGGGGATGGGATCACCCCTCCACTTT
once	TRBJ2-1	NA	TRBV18	CASSPLGEDNEQFF	TGTGCCAGCTCACCCCTTGGAGAGGACAATGAGCAGTTCTTC
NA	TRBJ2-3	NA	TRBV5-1	CASSLSGSTDTQYF	TGCGCCAGCAGCTTGTCCGGGAGCACAGATACGCAGTATTTT
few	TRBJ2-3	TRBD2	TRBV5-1	CASSSGGGRVDTQYF	TGCGCCAGCAGCTCCGGGGGGGGGCGGGTAGATACGCAGTATTTT
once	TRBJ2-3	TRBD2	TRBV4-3	CASSQYGTAGVTDTQYF	TGCGCCAGCAGCCAGTATGGGACTGCGGGGGTCACAGATACGCAGTATTTT
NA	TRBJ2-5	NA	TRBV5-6	CASSFYTETQYF	TGTGCCAGCAGCTTCTATACAGAGACCCAGTACTTC
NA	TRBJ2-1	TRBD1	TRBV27	CASGRTGDNEQFF	TGTGCCAGCGGAAGGACAGGGGACAATGAGCAGTTCTTC
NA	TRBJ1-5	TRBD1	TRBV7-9	CSSSLTGNQPQHF	TGTTCCAGCAGTCTGACAGGGAATCAGCCCCAGCATTTT
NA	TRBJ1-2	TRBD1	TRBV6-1	CASSVRTGGNYGYTF	TGTGCCAGCAGTGTTCGGACAGGTGGAAACTATGGCTACACCTTC
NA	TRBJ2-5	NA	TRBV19	CASQGLLRETQYF	TGTGCCAGCCAGGGACTCCTCAGGGAGACCCAGTACTTC
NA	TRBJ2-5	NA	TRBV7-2	CASSFPRETQYF	TGTGCCAGCAGCTTCCCGAGAGAGACCCAGTACTTC
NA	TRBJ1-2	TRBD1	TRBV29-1	CSGGRGQNGYTF	TGCAGCGGGGGAAGGGGACAGAATGGCTACACCTTC
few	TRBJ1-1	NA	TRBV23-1	CASSPPRQGPGAFF	TGCGCCAGCAGTCCCCCACGGCAGGGTCCGGGAGCTTTCTTT
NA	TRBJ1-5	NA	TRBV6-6	CASSTHATVMPQHF	TGTGCCAGCAGCACCCACGCAACGGTGATGCCCCAGCATTTT
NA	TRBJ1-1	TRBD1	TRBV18	CASSPGTALNTEAFF	TGTGCCAGCTCACCCGGGACAGCATTGAACACTGAAGCTTTCTTT
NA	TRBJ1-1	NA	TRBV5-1	CASSISGATLNTEAFF	TGCGCCAGCAGCATCTCAGGGGCTACGCTCAACACTGAAGCTTTCTTT
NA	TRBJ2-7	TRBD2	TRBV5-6	CASSEGTSFYEQYF	TGTGCCAGCTCGGAGGGGACTAGCTTCTACGAGCAGTACTTC
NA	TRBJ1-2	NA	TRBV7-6	CASSRSGAQALNYGYTF	TGTGCCAGCAGCCGATCGGGTGCACAGGCGCTTAACTATGGCTACACCTTC
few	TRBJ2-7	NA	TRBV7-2	CASSLESREQYF	TGTGCCAGCAGCTTAGAATCGAGGGAGCAGTACTTC
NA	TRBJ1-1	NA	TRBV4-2	CASSQAPGTEAFF	TGTGCCAGCAGCCAAGCTCCGGGGACTGAAGCTTTCTTT
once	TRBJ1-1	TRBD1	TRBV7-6	CASSLGYTGGANTEAFF	TGTGCCAGCAGCTTAGGTTACACAGGGGGCGCGAACACTGAAGCTTTCTTT
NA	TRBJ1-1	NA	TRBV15	CATSRDMNTEAFF	TGTGCCACCAGCAGAGATATGAACACTGAAGCTTTCTTT
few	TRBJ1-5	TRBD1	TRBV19	CASSSRDRGSQPQHF	TGTGCCAGTAGTTCGAGGGACAGGGGTAGCCAGCCCCAGCATTTT
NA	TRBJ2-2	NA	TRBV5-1	CASSSGRTGELFF	TGCGCCAGCTCAAGTGGCCGAACCGGGGAGCTGTTTTTT
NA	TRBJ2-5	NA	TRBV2	CASSVSRGKETQYF	TGTGCCAGCAGTGTTTCCAGGGGAAAAGAGACCCAGTACTTC
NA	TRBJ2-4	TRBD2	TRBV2	CASRGLAGELAKNIQYF	TGTGCCAGCAGAGGACTAGCGGGAGAGCTAGCCAAAAACATTCAGTACTTC
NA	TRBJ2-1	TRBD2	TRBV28	CASSFLGLAGAYNEQFF	TGTGCCAGCAGTTTCCTGGGACTAGCGGGAGCTTACAATGAGCAGTTCTTC
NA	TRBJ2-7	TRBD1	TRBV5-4	CASSSDRGSYEQYF	TGTGCCAGCAGCTCCGACAGGGGTTCCTACGAGCAGTACTTC
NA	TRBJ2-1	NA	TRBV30	CAWKEFATPLGEQFF	TGTGCCTGGAAGGAGTTCGCGACCCCCCTGGGTGAGCAGTTCTTC
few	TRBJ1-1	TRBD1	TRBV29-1	CSVRQGPIGGAFF	TGCAGCGTTCGACAGGGCCCTATAGGGGGGGCTTTCTTT
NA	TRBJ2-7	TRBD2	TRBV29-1	CSVEGGVLAGDEQYF	TGCAGCGTTGAGGGGGGGGTGCTAGCGGGAGACGAGCAGTACTTC
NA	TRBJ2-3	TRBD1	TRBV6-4	CASSDVGQGVHF	TGTGCCAGCAGTGACGTGGGACAGGGAGTGCATTTT
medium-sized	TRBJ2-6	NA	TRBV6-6	CASSPVGANVLTF	TGTGCCAGCAGCCCCGTCGGGGCCAACGTCCTGACTTTC
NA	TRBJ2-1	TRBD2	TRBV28	CASSLGLVNEQFF	TGTGCCAGCAGTTTAGGACTAGTCAATGAGCAGTTCTTC
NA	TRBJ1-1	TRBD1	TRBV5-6	CASRPTTGQGKAEAFF	TGTGCCAGCAGACCTACGACGGGACAGGGGAAAGCTGAAGCTTTCTTT
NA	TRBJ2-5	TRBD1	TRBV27	CASSLGTGVIETQYF	TGTGCCAGCAGTTTAGGGACAGGGGTTATAGAGACCCAGTACTTC
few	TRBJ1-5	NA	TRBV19	CASTISHDRYSNQPQHF	TGTGCCAGTACCATCTCTCACGACAGGTATAGCAATCAGCCCCAGCATTTT
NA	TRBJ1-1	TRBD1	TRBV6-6	CASGNRGSDTEAFF	TGTGCCAGCGGAAACAGGGGTTCGGACACTGAAGCTTTCTTT
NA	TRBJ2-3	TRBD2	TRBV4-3	CASSQDLGLNTDTQYF	TGCGCCAGCAGCCAAGATTTGGGACTAAACACAGATACGCAGTATTTT
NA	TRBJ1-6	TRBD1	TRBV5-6	CASSTTGEVDNSPLHF	TGTGCCAGCAGCACCACAGGGGAAGTGGATAATTCACCCCTCCACTTT
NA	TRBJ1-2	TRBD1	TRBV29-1	CSVGEHKQGDGYTF	TGCAGCGTTGGCGAGCACAAGCAGGGGGATGGCTACACCTTC
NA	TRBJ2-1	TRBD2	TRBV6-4	CASSGLAGGSGVNEQFF	TGTGCCAGCAGTGGACTAGCGGGGGGGTCGGGGGTCAATGAGCAGTTCTTC
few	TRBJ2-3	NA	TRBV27	CASSPTPGDGPWDTQYF	TGTGCCAGCAGTCCAACCCCAGGGGATGGTCCGTGGGATACGCAGTATTTT
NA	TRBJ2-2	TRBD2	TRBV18	CASSQGLAGDGELFF	TGTGCCAGCTCACAAGGACTAGCGGGAGACGGGGAGCTGTTTTTT
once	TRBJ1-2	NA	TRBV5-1	CASTESGRDYGYTF	TGCGCCAGCACCGAGTCGGGCAGGGACTATGGCTACACCTTC